A selection of T cell receptor beta chains follows, all from one sample in a study of cytomegalovirus exposure and HLA in healthy donors. Some clones are missing from TCRdb's copy, which holds only in-frame ones; the method was immunoSEQ multiplex PCR. The sample carries roughly 80,000 clones, just over 75% recorded once. Sequenced input: PBMCs. These receptors were taken from a man aged 45-65 years in good health and CMV-seropositive. The CDR3 runs from the conserved cysteine through the conserved F or W. Fields, in order: CDR3 protein, J gene, V gene, clone size. Clone size appears in some rows only: once, few, many, or a class for an expanded clone.

CDR3aa: CSSSSSGQGTGNTIYF
j_gene: TRBJ1-3
v_gene: TRBV7-9
abundance: .

CDR3aa: CASSATQSYEQYF
j_gene: TRBJ2-7
v_gene: TRBV19
abundance: .

CDR3aa: CASSPGQGAWPQHF
j_gene: TRBJ1-5
v_gene: TRBV9
abundance: .

CDR3aa: CASSLAGGGGYEQYF
j_gene: TRBJ2-7
v_gene: TRBV7-2
abundance: .

CDR3aa: CASSPSGTVNSPLHF
j_gene: TRBJ1-6
v_gene: TRBV6-1
abundance: .

CDR3aa: CASSNGQGVGNTIYF
j_gene: TRBJ1-3
v_gene: TRBV21-1
abundance: .

CDR3aa: CASRLGQTTGELFF
j_gene: TRBJ2-2
v_gene: TRBV6-5
abundance: few

CDR3aa: CASSDNYYGYTF
j_gene: TRBJ1-2
v_gene: TRBV7-9
abundance: .

CDR3aa: CASGLGRGPQDNEQFF
j_gene: TRBJ2-1
v_gene: TRBV12-5
abundance: few

CDR3aa: CASSQTGGETQYF
j_gene: TRBJ2-5
v_gene: TRBV18
abundance: .

CDR3aa: CSASPSKEQYF
j_gene: TRBJ2-7
v_gene: TRBV20-1
abundance: .

CDR3aa: CAIGAGEGETQYF
j_gene: TRBJ2-5
v_gene: TRBV10-3
abundance: once

CDR3aa: CASSVLGGQETQYF
j_gene: TRBJ2-5
v_gene: TRBV7-2
abundance: few

CDR3aa: CASSPMSGGQETQYF
j_gene: TRBJ2-5
v_gene: TRBV7-7
abundance: few

CDR3aa: CASSLVAGTAYEQYF
j_gene: TRBJ2-7
v_gene: TRBV11-3
abundance: .

CDR3aa: CASSLTRDTDTQYF
j_gene: TRBJ2-3
v_gene: TRBV7-3
abundance: .

CDR3aa: CASMPERRDTGELFF
j_gene: TRBJ2-2
v_gene: TRBV19
abundance: few

CDR3aa: CASSLGLAGVEDTQYF
j_gene: TRBJ2-3
v_gene: TRBV9
abundance: .

CDR3aa: CASSLSFGNEQFF
j_gene: TRBJ2-1
v_gene: TRBV7-2
abundance: .

CDR3aa: CAWTPRVDGYTF
j_gene: TRBJ1-2
v_gene: TRBV30
abundance: once